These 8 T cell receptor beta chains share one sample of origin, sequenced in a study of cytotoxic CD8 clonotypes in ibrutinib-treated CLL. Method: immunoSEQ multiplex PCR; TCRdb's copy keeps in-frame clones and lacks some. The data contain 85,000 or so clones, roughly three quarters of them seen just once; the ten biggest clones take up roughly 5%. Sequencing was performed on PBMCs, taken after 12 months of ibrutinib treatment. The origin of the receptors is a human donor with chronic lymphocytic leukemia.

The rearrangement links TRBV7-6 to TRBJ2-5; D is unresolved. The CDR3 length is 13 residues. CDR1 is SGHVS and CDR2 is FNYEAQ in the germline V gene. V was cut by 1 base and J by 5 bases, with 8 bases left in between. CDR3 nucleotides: TGTGCCAGCAGCTTAGGGGTTGGGGAGACCCAGTACTTC. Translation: CASSLGVGETQYF.

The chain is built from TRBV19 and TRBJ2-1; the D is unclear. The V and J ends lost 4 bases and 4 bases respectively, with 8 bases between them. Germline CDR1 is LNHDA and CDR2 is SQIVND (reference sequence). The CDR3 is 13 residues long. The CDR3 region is CASSRPQYNEQFF. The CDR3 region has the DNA TGTGCCAGTAGTAGGCCCCAGTACAATGAGCAGTTCTTC.

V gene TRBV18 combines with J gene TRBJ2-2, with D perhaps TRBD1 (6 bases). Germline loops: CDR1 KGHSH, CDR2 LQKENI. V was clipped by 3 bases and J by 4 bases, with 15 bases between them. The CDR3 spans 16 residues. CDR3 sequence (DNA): TGTGCCAGCTCACCCCAGGGGCCCGATCCCACCGGGGAGCTGTTTTTT. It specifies CASSPQGPDPTGELFF.

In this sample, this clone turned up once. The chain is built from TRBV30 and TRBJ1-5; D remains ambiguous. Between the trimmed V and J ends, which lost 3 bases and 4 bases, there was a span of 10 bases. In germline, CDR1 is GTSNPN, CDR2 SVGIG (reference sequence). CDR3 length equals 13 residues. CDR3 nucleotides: TGTGCCTGGAGACAGACGGTGAATCAGCCCCAGCATTTT. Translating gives CAWRQTVNQPQHF.

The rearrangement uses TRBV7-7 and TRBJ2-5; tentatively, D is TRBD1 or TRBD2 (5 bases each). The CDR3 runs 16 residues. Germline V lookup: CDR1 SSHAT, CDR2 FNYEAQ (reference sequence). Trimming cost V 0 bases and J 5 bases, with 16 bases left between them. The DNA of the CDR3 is TGTGCCAGCAGCTTAGCGGGGGTGAGGCCCGGGGAGACCCAGTACTTC. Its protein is CASSLAGVRPGETQYF.

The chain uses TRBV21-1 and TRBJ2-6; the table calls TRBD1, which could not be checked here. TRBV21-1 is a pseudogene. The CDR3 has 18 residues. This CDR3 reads CASSKARDRRSGANVLTF. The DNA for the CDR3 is TGTGCCAGCAGCAAAGCCCGGGACAGGCGCTCTGGGGCCAACGTCCTGACTTTC.

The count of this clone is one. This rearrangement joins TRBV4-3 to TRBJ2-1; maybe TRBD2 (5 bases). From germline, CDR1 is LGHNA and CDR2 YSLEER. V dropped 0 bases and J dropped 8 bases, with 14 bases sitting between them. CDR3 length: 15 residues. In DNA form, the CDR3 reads TGCGCCAGCAGCCAAGATCTAGCTAGTGACGATGAGCAGTTCTTC. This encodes CASSQDLASDDEQFF.

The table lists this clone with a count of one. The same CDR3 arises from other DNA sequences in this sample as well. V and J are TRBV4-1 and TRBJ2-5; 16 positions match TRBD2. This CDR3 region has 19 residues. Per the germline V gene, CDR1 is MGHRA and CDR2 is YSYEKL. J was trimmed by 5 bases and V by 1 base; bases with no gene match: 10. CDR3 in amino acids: CASSQANMGLAGGRETQYF. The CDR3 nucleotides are TGCGCCAGCAGCCAAGCTAACATGGGACTAGCGGGAGGGCGGGAGACCCAGTACTTC.